This entry concerns a single T cell receptor (beta chain). Its antigen is still unknown. The data are from a study of T cell responses to AZD1222 COVID-19 vaccine. Study findings and constraints: The study sampled repertoires only after the peak T cell response. The study identified only six AZD1222 recipients as seropositive at baseline.

Germline assignment: CDR1 SGHDT and CDR2 YYEEEE. V was clipped by 2 bases and J by 1 base; unmatched bases: 12. The CDR3 contains 17 residues. This table comes from immunoSEQ multiplex PCR, and its TCRdb copy is limited to in-frame clones, with some not included. In the table there are under 120,000 clones, roughly nine tenths of which are singletons. The sequencing here drew on peripheral blood, taken 28 days after the second AZD1222 dose. The gene calls are TRBV5-6 and TRBJ2-7; 7 bases match TRBD2. This receptor was taken from an adult who received the AZD1222 COVID-19 vaccine. The CDR3 DNA sequence: TGTGCCAGCAGCTTAATATTTGCTAGCGGACAATCCTACGAGCAGTACTTC. Protein product: CASSLIFASGQSYEQYF. Full variable domain (remainder filled in from reference TRBV5-6 and TRBJ2-7): DAGVTQSPTHLIKTRGQQVTLRCSPKSGHDTVSWYQQALGQGPQFIFQYYEEEERQRGNFPDRFSGHQFPNYSSELNVNALLLGDSALYLCASSLIFASGQSYEQYFGPGTRLTVT.